Listed below are T cell receptor beta chains from one sample, sequenced in a study of blood T cell repertoires in COVID-19. Data came from immunoSEQ multiplex PCR; TCRdb stores just in-frame clones and leaves some out. This sample yields some 150,000 clones, of which 87% are seen a single time; over 0.85% belongs to the top ten. Sequencing used peripheral blood. These receptors were collected from a woman aged 50 to 60 with acute or convalescent COVID-19. Each CDR3 is given with its conserved first and last residue. D genes are given only for firm matches. Clone sizes are given selectively: once, few, many, or a class where the clone is expanded.

v_call	j_call	clone_size	d_call	cdr3_aa	cdr3_nt
TRBV6-5	TRBJ2-1	few	NA	CASKAPLSYNEQFF	TGTGCCAGCAAAGCACCACTCTCCTACAATGAGCAGTTCTTC
TRBV15	TRBJ1-2	NA	TRBD1	CATSRTGNYGYTF	TGTGCCACCAGCCGGACAGGGAACTATGGCTACACCTTC
TRBV6-5	TRBJ2-2	NA	TRBD2	CASRIIAGVTGELFF	TGTGCCAGCAGGATTATAGCGGGAGTCACCGGGGAGCTGTTTTTT
TRBV10-1	TRBJ1-4	NA	NA	CASGIGGNNEKLFF	TGCGCCAGCGGGATCGGGGGGAATAATGAAAAACTGTTTTTT
TRBV27	TRBJ2-1	NA	TRBD1	CASKDRGYNEQFF	TGTGCCAGCAAGGACAGGGGCTACAATGAGCAGTTCTTC
TRBV5-1	TRBJ2-1	NA	TRBD2	CASSLAGGNEQFF	TGCGCCAGCAGCTTGGCGGGGGGGAATGAGCAGTTCTTC
TRBV12-2	TRBJ1-5	NA	NA	CASRLEGQTYSNQPQHF	TGTGCAAGTCGCTTAGAAGGACAGACTTATAGCAATCAGCCCCAGCATTTT
TRBV6-1	TRBJ1-2	NA	NA	CASSEGLVNYGYTF	TGTGCCAGCAGTGAAGGGCTAGTTAACTATGGCTACACCTTC
TRBV24-1	TRBJ1-5	NA	NA	CATSDLSFGEFSNQPQHF	TGTGCCACCAGTGATTTGTCGTTCGGGGAGTTCAGCAATCAGCCCCAGCATTTT
TRBV30	TRBJ1-1	NA	TRBD1	CAWGTGGHTEAFF	TGTGCCTGGGGGACAGGGGGACACACTGAAGCTTTCTTT
TRBV6-4	TRBJ2-1	NA	NA	CASSDQGPGYNEQFF	TGTGCCAGCAGTGACCAAGGACCGGGATACAATGAGCAGTTCTTC
TRBV30	TRBJ2-5	NA	NA	CAWSDRATETQYF	TGTGCCTGGAGTGATCGAGCGACAGAGACCCAGTACTTC
TRBV7-9	TRBJ2-2	NA	TRBD1	CASSQDRGGGGELFF	TGTGCCAGCAGCCAGGACAGGGGAGGAGGCGGGGAGCTGTTTTTT
TRBV18	TRBJ2-2	NA	NA	CASSPQNTGELFF	TGTGCCAGCTCACCCCAAAACACCGGGGAGCTGTTTTTT
TRBV9	TRBJ1-1	few	NA	CASSVGESAGAFF	TGTGCCAGCAGCGTAGGGGAGTCGGCGGGAGCTTTCTTT
TRBV5-1	TRBJ2-5	NA	TRBD2	CASSRGLAEETQYF	TGCGCCAGCAGCAGGGGACTAGCGGAAGAGACCCAGTACTTC
TRBV11-2	TRBJ1-2	NA	NA	CASSPQRTRDSYTF	TGTGCCAGCAGTCCTCAGAGGACTAGAGATAGCTACACCTTC
TRBV7-3	TRBJ2-3	NA	TRBD1	CASSIQTGRRDTQYF	TGTGCCAGCAGCATCCAGACAGGGCGGCGAGATACGCAGTATTTT
TRBV5-1	TRBJ2-7	few	NA	CASSPAWSGAGGSPYEQYF	TGCGCCAGCAGCCCAGCTTGGAGCGGGGCAGGGGGCAGCCCCTACGAGCAGTACTTC
TRBV3-1/TRBV3-2	TRBJ1-1	NA	TRBD1	CASSKTGGIEAFF	TGTGCCAGCAGCAAGACAGGGGGGATTGAAGCTTTCTTT
TRBV19	TRBJ2-7	NA	TRBD1	CASSPTGQGAGEQYF	TGTGCCAGTAGTCCCACGGGACAGGGGGCAGGGGAGCAGTACTTC
TRBV12-2	TRBJ1-2	NA	NA	CASRLARSAGRGSNYGYTF	TGTGCAAGTCGCTTAGCGCGTTCGGCAGGGCGCGGCTCTAACTATGGCTACACCTTC